The 24 T cell receptor beta chains below all came from one sample that was sequenced in a study of cytomegalovirus exposure and HLA in healthy donors. The PCR made use of 60 Vbeta and 13 Jbeta primers. The assay was immunoSEQ multiplex PCR, and TCRdb's table has in-frame clones only and misses some. This sample has fewer than 120,000 clones, with over 60% found just once. Sequences were obtained from PBMCs. The receptor source for this set is a woman in her sixties or seventies in good health and CMV-seropositive.

The genes are TRBV5-1 and TRBJ2-3; TRBD1 is a possible D gene (6 bases). V lost 0 bases and J lost 0, with 11 bases in between. Germline CDR1 reads SGHRS; CDR2 reads YFSETQ. This CDR3 comprises 16 residues. The CDR3 DNA sequence: TGCGCCAGCAGCTTGGTACAGGGTCGAAGCACAGATACGCAGTATTTT. Translated, it gives CASSLVQGRSTDTQYF.

The genes are TRBV7-6 and TRBJ2-1; 7 nucleotides line up with TRBD2. Germline V gene sequence: CDR1 SGHVS, CDR2 FNYEAQ. The junction had 14 bases not matched to a gene; V was cut back by 0 bases and J by 9 bases. CDR3 length equals 17 residues. The CDR3: CASSLAAVVGLSSEQFF. In nucleotides, the CDR3 is TGTGCCAGCAGCTTAGCGGCTGTTGTGGGACTAAGCAGTGAGCAGTTCTTC.

V usage is TRBV6-1 and J usage is TRBJ1-1; possibly TRBD1 for D (5 bases). Trimming removed 6 bases at V and 7 bases at J, with 15 bases between. The germline gives CDR1 MNHNS, CDR2 SASEGT. This CDR3 spans 13 amino acids. The CDR3 region has the DNA TGTGCCAGCAGAGTAGCTCAGGGACTTGAAGCTTTCTTT. It specifies CASRVAQGLEAFF.

The chain has TRBV10-3 and TRBJ2-1, with 8 bases aligning to TRBD2. Germline V CDR1 and CDR2: ENHRY, SYGVKD. The CDR3 covers 14 residues. Germline trimming cut 7 bases from V and 10 bases from J; bases unmatched to any gene: 12. CDR3 protein: CAITDREGQSEQFF. The CDR3 DNA is TGTGCCATCACGGACCGGGAGGGCCAGAGCGAGCAGTTCTTC.

On this clone itself: The junction departs from germline at one end; a sequencing error may be responsible. The chain has TRBV10-1 and TRBJ2-5, with 11 bases that match TRBD2. Germline V gives CDR1 WNHNN, CDR2 SYGVQD (reference sequence). This CDR3 is 15 amino acids long. The CDR3 DNA reads as TGCGCCAGCAGTGAGTCAGGCCTAGCGGGGGGAACCCGGTACTTC. This encodes CASSESGLAGGTRYF.

The chain has TRBV27 and TRBJ1-5; D remains unclear. The CDR3 has 15 residues. CDR1 is MNHEY and CDR2 is SMNVEV in the germline V gene (reference sequence). Deletions cut 6 bases from V and 2 bases from J, with 14 bases between. This CDR3 reads CASRGDKFGNQPQHF. The DNA for the CDR3 is TGTGCCAGCAGGGGAGACAAATTTGGCAATCAGCCCCAGCATTTT.

V is TRBV14 and J is TRBJ2-7, with D possibly TRBD1 on 6 matching bases. CDR1 SGHDN and CDR2 FVKESK come from the germline V gene. The CDR3 sequence is 19 residues long. V dropped 1 base and J dropped 0 bases, with 22 bases sitting between them. The CDR3 DNA reads as TGTGCCAGCAGCCAAGGGAACAGGGCCGGCTTTTCGAGCTCCTACGAGCAGTACTTC. Protein sequence: CASSQGNRAGFSSSYEQYF.

The chain is built from TRBV6-5 and TRBJ1-3, with 11 bases identical to TRBD1. The CDR3 contains 16 residues. V was pared by 0 bases and J by 7 bases, with 5 bases of the junction left unmatched. In germline, CDR1 is MNHEY, CDR2 SVGAGI. The CDR3 loop reads CASSYSGQGAGNTIYF. CDR3 sequence (DNA): TGTGCCAGCAGTTACTCCGGACAGGGGGCGGGGAACACCATATATTTT.

The chain links TRBV15 to TRBJ2-5; 8 bases are shared with TRBD1. Per the germline V gene, CDR1 is LNHNV and CDR2 is YYDKDF (reference sequence). This CDR3 has 15 amino acids. The V segment lost 1 base and the J segment 4 bases; nucleotides outside the gene matches: 5. For the CDR3, the DNA is TGTGCCACCAGCAGAGCGGCAGGGGGCTTAGAGACCCAGTACTTC. Translation: CATSRAAGGLETQYF.

V gene TRBV2 combines with J gene TRBJ1-1; D is unresolved. The V end lost 4 bases, the J end lost 6 bases, and 15 bases lay between the germline ends. The CDR3 consists of 14 residues. Germline lookup yields CDR1 SNHLY and CDR2 FYNNEI. The CDR3 reads CASSGWEGGSEAFF. The CDR3, as DNA: TGTGCCAGCAGTGGATGGGAGGGAGGCTCTGAAGCTTTCTTT.

The chain joins TRBV6-5 to TRBJ2-7, with D maybe TRBD1 (5 bases). From germline, CDR1 is MNHEY and CDR2 SVGAGI. Trimming took 3 bases from V and 5 from J, leaving 11 bases between them. The CDR3 sequence is 13 residues long. The CDR3 loop is CASSYFTRDEQYF. As DNA, the CDR3 is TGTGCCAGCAGTTATTTTACCAGGGACGAGCAGTACTTC.

A single count supports this clone. The gene calls are TRBV30 and TRBJ1-2; possibly TRBD1 for D (6 bases). The CDR3 is 13 amino acids. The germline gives CDR1 GTSNPN, CDR2 SVGIG (reference sequence). V was clipped by 2 bases and J by 1 base, with 8 bases between them. DNA for the CDR3: TGTGCCTGGAGTCAGGGGATTAACTATGGCTACACCTTC. It is translated as CAWSQGINYGYTF. Using reference TRBV30 and TRBJ1-2 for the parts outside the CDR3, the full variable domain is SQTIHQWPATLVQPVGSPLSLECTVEGTSNPNLYWYRQAAGRGLQLLFYSVGIGQISSEVPQNLSASRPQDRQFILSSKKLLLSDSGFYLCAWSQGINYGYTFGSGTRLTVV.

This chain uses TRBV7-3 with TRBJ2-3; D is possibly TRBD1 (6 bases). The V gene lost 5 bases and the J gene lost 4 bases, with 13 bases spanning the gap. The CDR3 sequence is 14 residues long. Germline CDR1 and CDR2: SGHTA and FQGTGA. The chain's CDR3 is CASSIQGGADTQYF. Here the CDR3 DNA reads TGTGCCAGCAGCATACAGGGTGGCGCAGATACGCAGTATTTT.

The CDR3 sequence: CASSPRDSPGETQYF. The CDR3 region has the DNA TGTGCCAGCTCACCGCGGGACAGCCCGGGGGAGACCCAGTACTTC. The chain carries TRBV18 and TRBJ2-5; a weak D match, TRBD1 (7 bases). The CDR3 runs to 15 residues. Germline values: CDR1 KGHSH, CDR2 LQKENI. V was trimmed by 3 bases and J by 5 bases, leaving 16 bases between them.

The chain is built from TRBV29-1 and TRBJ2-7, with 11 bases matching TRBD1. V trimming: 5 bases; J trimming: 6 bases; junction bases outside the gene matches: 6. CDR3 length: 13 residues. The germline gives CDR1 SQVTM, CDR2 ANQGSEA. In DNA, the CDR3 is TGCAGCGTTATTGGGACAGGGGGGTTCGAGCAGTACTTC. This sequence encodes CSVIGTGGFEQYF.

The V gene is TRBV9, the J gene TRBJ2-1, with 9 bases matching TRBD2. The CDR3 extends over 14 amino acids. Germline V gene lookup returns CDR1 SGDLS and CDR2 YYNGEE. Trimming took 0 bases from V and 9 from J; bases not matched to a gene: 4. CDR3 DNA: TGTGCCAGCAGCGTAGGTCTAGCGGGACCTGAGCAGTTCTTC. Its translation is CASSVGLAGPEQFF.

The V and J genes are TRBV2 and TRBJ2-1, with 11 positions matching TRBD2. The V gene end was trimmed by 11 bases and the J gene end by 5 bases; junction bases not matched to a gene: 11. Germline V lookup: CDR1 SNHLY, CDR2 FYNNEI. This CDR3 contains 15 residues. Here the CDR3 reads CAGKALAGGNNEQFF. DNA for the CDR3: TGTGCCGGCAAAGCCCTAGCGGGAGGAAACAATGAGCAGTTCTTC. Variable domain in full (rest from reference TRBV2 and TRBJ2-1): EPEVTQTPSHQVTQMGQEVILRCVPISNHLYFYWYRQILGQKVEFLVSFYNNEISEKSEIFDDQFSVERPDGSNFTLKIRSTKLEDSAMYFCAGKALAGGNNEQFFGPGTRLTVL.

This rearrangement joins TRBV6-1 to TRBJ1-2; 7 nucleotides line up with TRBD1. The CDR3 is 14 residues long. Looked up from germline, CDR1 is MNHNS and CDR2 is SASEGT. The J segment lost 8 bases and the V segment lost 1 base, leaving 7 bases of the junction unmatched. In DNA form, the CDR3 reads TGTGCCAGCAGTGAAGGACAGGGCATACTGGGCTACACCTTC. Protein product: CASSEGQGILGYTF.

This clone was detected only a few times. This rearrangement joins TRBV10-3 to TRBJ2-7; 9 positions agree with TRBD1. The trim removed 0 bases at V and 5 bases at J, leaving 2 bases unmatched. Germline lookup yields CDR1 ENHRY and CDR2 SYGVKD. This CDR3 spans 14 amino acids. The CDR3 DNA follows: TGTGCCATCAGTGAGTCCGGGACAGGGCACGAGCAGTACTTC. Protein: CAISESGTGHEQYF.

The chain couples TRBV5-1 to TRBJ2-7, with D maybe TRBD1 (6 bases). The CDR3 spans 13 residues. CDR1 and CDR2 (germline): SGHRS, YFSETQ. The V end lost 4 bases, the J end lost 1 base, and 9 bases lay between the germline ends. DNA of the CDR3: TGCGCCAGCAGCATAGACAGGTCCTACGAGCAGTACTTC. The encoded protein is CASSIDRSYEQYF.

The chain is built from TRBV7-2 and TRBJ2-7; TRBD2 agrees at 10 bases. The V gene's germline CDR1 is SGHTA and CDR2 FQGNSA. CDR3 size: 17 residues. J lost 2 bases, V lost 3 bases, and 10 bases had no gene match. The CDR3 region is CASSFPTSGEETYEQYF. The DNA of the CDR3 is TGTGCCAGCAGCTTTCCAACTAGCGGGGAAGAAACCTACGAGCAGTACTTC.

The chain couples TRBV19 to TRBJ1-2, with D uncertain. Germline assignment: CDR1 LNHDA and CDR2 SQIVND (reference sequence). Trimming removed 4 bases at V and 3 bases at J, with 9 bases between. The CDR3 contains 13 residues. CDR3 in DNA: TGTGCCAGTAGTACAGTATTGGACTATGGCTACACCTTC. Protein product: CASSTVLDYGYTF.

This clone was picked up one time. The rearrangement uses TRBV21-1 and TRBJ2-1; TRBD2 is the table's D call and was not checked against the DNA. TRBV21-1 constitutes a pseudogene. CDR3 length: 15 amino acids. In DNA form, the CDR3 reads TGTGCCAGCAGCAAAGACGGGAGGGAATACAATGAGCAGTTCTTC. Amino acids: CASSKDGREYNEQFF.

CDR3 coding DNA: TGCGCCAGCAGCCAACTGGGACAACGCCATAATGAGCAGTTCTTC. Residues: CASSQLGQRHNEQFF. The chain combines TRBV4-1 with TRBJ2-1; a weak D match, TRBD1 (6 bases). Trimming removed 2 bases from V and 7 bases from J, with 15 bases in between. There are 15 residues in the CDR3. CDR1 is MGHRA, CDR2 YSYEKL, per germline.